This passage covers 10 T cell receptor beta chains from one sample sequenced in a study of molecular identifiers for immune sequencing clone quantification. Via MiXCR, TCRdb re-called the PCR reads, giving one row per CDR3 protein. The table records around 6,000 distinct CDR3 sequences, around 15% of them present only once. The sequenced sample consisted of naive CD8+ T cells from blood, with Jurkat cell RNA spiked in. Subset indicated: FACS-sorted CD8+CD4-CCR7+CD45RA+ naive T cells. These receptor sequences come from a human donor in good health. Some libraries in this study had Jurkat cell RNA spiked in.

This clonotype is classed as medium-sized. The chain couples TRBV4-3 to TRBJ1-2; 9 bases line up with TRBD1. Trimming took 0 bases from V and 5 from J; bases not matched to a gene: 4. This CDR3 contains 15 residues. CDR1 and CDR2 (germline): LGHNA, YSLEER. The DNA of the CDR3 is TGCGCCAGCAGCCAAGATGGGACAGGGTGGTATGGCTACACCTTC. Translated, it gives CASSQDGTGWYGYTF.

About this clonotype: The CDR3 end shows no conserved phenylalanine or tryptophan, and so a read error is likely. CDR3 nucleotides: TGCGCCGGCAGCCTGGGGATTCGGGCAGATACGCAGTATTCT. Protein product: CAGSLGIRADTQYS. This chain joins TRBV4-3 and TRBJ2-3; D remains unclear. The germline V gene has CDR1 LGHNA and CDR2 YSLEER. The CDR3 length is 14 residues.

This clonotype is medium-sized in the sample. The V call is TRBV7-9, the J call TRBJ2-2, with D perhaps TRBD1 (6 bases). With 6 bases removed from V and 2 bases from J, the gap between germline ends came to 16 bases. CDR1 and CDR2 from the germline V gene are SEHNR and FQNEAQ (reference sequence). The CDR3 length is 16 residues. The CDR3 sequence: CASRLLIRGNTGELFF. CDR3 coding DNA: TGTGCCAGCAGATTACTAATCAGGGGTAACACCGGGGAGCTGTTTTTT.

By proportion, this clonotype is medium-sized. The chain uses TRBV20-1 and TRBJ2-5, with D maybe TRBD2 (6 bases). The length of the CDR3 is 12 residues. V was pared by 5 bases and J by 5 bases, with 12 bases between. Germline V gene lookup returns CDR1 DFQATT and CDR2 SNEGSKA (reference sequence). The CDR3 coding sequence is TGCAGTGCTCCCCGACTAGGCGAGACCCAGTACTTC. As protein: CSAPRLGETQYF.

This clonotype ranks as medium-sized. The CDR3 DNA follows: TGTGCCAGCAGCGAAAACGGGAGGCAGCCTGAAGCTTTCTTT. Translating gives CASSENGRQPEAFF. This rearrangement joins TRBV21-1 to TRBJ1-1. TRBV21-1 is recorded as a pseudogene. This CDR3 region has 14 residues.

Many counts were recorded for this clonotype. The rearrangement links TRBV7-2 to TRBJ1-1; D unclear. Germline values: CDR1 SGHTA, CDR2 FQGNSA. The V end was cut by 1 base, the J end by 1 base, with 10 bases between. CDR3 size: 15 residues. CDR3 protein: CASSLVPGTNTEAFF. For the CDR3, the DNA is TGTGCCAGCAGCTTAGTCCCGGGAACGAACACTGAAGCTTTCTTT.

This clonotype is categorized as medium-sized. The chain combines TRBV13 with TRBJ1-2; D not certain. The germline CDR1 and CDR2 sequences are PRHDT and FYEKMQ (reference sequence). This CDR3 spans 16 amino acids. V lost 0 bases, J lost 5 bases, and 16 bases lay in between. The CDR3, as DNA: TGTGCCAGCAGCTTAGGCCTGGTGGAAGGAAGATATGGCTACACCTTC. Its protein is CASSLGLVEGRYGYTF.

By sample fraction, this clonotype is medium-sized. This chain uses TRBV13 with TRBJ1-1; 7 bases map to TRBD1. CDR3 size: 14 residues. Germline trimming cut 5 bases from V and 10 bases from J; bases unmatched to any gene: 13. CDR1 is PRHDT, CDR2 FYEKMQ, per germline (reference sequence). The CDR3 coding sequence is TGTGCCAGCAGCACCCAAAGGGGGCCGGGGGGAGCTTTCTTT. Amino acids: CASSTQRGPGGAFF.

Judged by abundance, this clonotype is medium-sized. V usage is TRBV20-1 and J usage is TRBJ1-4; 7 bases match TRBD1. CDR1 is DFQATT, CDR2 SNEGSKA, per germline (reference sequence). The J segment lost 1 base and the V segment lost 0 bases, leaving 14 bases of the junction unmatched. The CDR3 is made up of 19 amino acids. CDR3 nucleotides: TGCAGTGCTAGAGATCGGAACAGGGGATGGGGTGGAACTAATGAAAAACTGTTTTTT. It yields the protein CSARDRNRGWGGTNEKLFF.

In regard to this clonotype: Its ends do not fully match the called genes, so a read error is possible. The rearrangement uses TRBV13 and TRBJ2-3; no reliable D call. This CDR3 has 16 residues. The germline gives CDR1 PRHDT, CDR2 FYEKMQ (reference sequence). CDR3 loop: CTSSLGGWASLDTQYF. The DNA for the CDR3 is TGTACCAGCAGCCTAGGCGGTTGGGCTAGTTTGGATACGCAGTATTTT.